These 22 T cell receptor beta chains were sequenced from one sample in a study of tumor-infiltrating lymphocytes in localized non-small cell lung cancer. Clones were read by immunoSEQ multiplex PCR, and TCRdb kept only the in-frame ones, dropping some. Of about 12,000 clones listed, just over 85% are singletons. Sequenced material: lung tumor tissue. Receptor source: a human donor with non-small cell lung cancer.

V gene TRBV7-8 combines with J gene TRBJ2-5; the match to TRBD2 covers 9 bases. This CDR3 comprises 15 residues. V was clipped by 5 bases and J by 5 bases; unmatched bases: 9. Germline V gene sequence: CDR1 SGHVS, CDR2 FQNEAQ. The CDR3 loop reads CASSLYSGSGETQYF. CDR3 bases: TGTGCCAGCAGCCTCTATAGCGGGAGTGGGGAGACCCAGTACTTC.

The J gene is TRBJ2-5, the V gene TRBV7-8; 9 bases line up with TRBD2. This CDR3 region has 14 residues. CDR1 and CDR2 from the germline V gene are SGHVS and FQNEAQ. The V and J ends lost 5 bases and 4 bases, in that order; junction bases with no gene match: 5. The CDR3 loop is CASSRGGAGETQYF. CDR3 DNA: TGTGCCAGCAGCCGCGGGGGGGCTGGAGAGACCCAGTACTTC.

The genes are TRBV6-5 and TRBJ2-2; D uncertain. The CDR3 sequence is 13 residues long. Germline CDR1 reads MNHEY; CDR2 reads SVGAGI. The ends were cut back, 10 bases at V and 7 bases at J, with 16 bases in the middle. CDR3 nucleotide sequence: TGTGCCACCGACACGACTGGTGGCGGGGAGCTGTTTTTT. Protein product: CATDTTGGGELFF.

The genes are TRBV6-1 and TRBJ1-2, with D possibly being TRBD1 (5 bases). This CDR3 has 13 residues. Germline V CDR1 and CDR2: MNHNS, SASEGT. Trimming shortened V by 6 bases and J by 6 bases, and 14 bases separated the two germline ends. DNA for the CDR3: TGTGCCAGCAGGGAGGGCGGGGCGGATGGCTACACCTTC. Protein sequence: CASREGGADGYTF.

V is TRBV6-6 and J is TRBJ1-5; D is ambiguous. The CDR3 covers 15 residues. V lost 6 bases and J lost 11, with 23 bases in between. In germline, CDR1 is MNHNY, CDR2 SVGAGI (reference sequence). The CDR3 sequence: CASREHSLDEAAQHF. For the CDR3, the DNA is TGTGCCAGCAGAGAGCACTCGTTGGATGAGGCAGCCCAGCATTTT.

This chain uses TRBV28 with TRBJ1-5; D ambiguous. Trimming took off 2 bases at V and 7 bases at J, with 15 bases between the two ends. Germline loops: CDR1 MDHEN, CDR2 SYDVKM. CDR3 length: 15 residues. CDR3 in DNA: TGTGCCAGCAGTTTAGAAGAGGGCGGAGGACAGCCCCAGCATTTT. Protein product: CASSLEEGGGQPQHF.

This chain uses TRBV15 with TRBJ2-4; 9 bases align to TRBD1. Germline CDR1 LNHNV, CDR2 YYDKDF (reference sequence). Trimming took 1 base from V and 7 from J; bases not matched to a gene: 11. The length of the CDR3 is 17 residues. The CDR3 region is CATSRANTGGGDNIQYF. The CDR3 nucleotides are TGTGCCACCAGCAGAGCAAACACAGGGGGCGGCGACAACATTCAGTACTTC.

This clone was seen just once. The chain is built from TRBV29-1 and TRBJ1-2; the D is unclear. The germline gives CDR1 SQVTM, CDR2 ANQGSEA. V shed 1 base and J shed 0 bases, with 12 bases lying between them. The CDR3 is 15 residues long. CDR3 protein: CSVEGLGSANYGYTF. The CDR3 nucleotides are TGCAGCGTTGAAGGACTGGGCAGCGCTAACTATGGCTACACCTTC.

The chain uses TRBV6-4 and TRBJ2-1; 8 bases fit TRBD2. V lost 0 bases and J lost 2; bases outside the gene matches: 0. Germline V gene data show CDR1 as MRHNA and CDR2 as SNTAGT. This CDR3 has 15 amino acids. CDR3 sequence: CASSDSSGAYNEQFF. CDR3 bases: TGTGCCAGCAGTGACTCTAGCGGGGCCTACAATGAGCAGTTCTTC.

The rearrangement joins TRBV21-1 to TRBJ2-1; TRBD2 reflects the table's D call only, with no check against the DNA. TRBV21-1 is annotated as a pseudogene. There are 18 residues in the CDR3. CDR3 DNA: TGTGCCACTCCCCTAATAGCGGGAGGCACTAGCTCCTACAATGAGCAGTTCTTC. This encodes CATPLIAGGTSSYNEQFF.

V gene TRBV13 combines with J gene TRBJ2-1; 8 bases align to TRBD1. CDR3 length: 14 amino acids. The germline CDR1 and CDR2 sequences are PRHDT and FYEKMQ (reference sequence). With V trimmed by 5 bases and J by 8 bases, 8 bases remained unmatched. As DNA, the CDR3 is TGTGCCAGCAGCCCCCGGACAGGGCTCGATGAGCAGTTCTTC. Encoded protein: CASSPRTGLDEQFF.

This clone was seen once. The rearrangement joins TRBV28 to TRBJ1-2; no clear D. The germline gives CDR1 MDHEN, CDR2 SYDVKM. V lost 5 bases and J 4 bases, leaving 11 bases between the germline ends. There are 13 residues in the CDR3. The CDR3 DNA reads TGTGCCAGCAGTCAACGGGCCGCCTATGGCTACACCTTC. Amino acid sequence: CASSQRAAYGYTF.

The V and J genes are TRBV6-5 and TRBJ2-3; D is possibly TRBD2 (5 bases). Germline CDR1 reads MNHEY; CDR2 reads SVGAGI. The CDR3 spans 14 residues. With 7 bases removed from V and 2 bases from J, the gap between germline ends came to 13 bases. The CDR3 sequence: CASMGARSTDTQYF. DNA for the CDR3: TGTGCCAGCATGGGAGCCCGGTCCACAGATACGCAGTATTTT.

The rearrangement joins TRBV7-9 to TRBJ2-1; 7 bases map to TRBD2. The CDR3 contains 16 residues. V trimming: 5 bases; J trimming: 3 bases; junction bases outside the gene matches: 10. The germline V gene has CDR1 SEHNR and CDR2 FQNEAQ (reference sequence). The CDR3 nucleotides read TGTGCCAGCAGCCCCGCTATCGCGGGAGTCTACAATGAGCAGTTCTTC. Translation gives CASSPAIAGVYNEQFF.

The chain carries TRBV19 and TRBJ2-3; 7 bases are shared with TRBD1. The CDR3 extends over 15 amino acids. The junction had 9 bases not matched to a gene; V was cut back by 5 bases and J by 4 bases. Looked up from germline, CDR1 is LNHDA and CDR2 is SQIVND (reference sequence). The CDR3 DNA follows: TGTGCCAGTAGTCCGTGGACAGGTGGGTCAGATACGCAGTATTTT. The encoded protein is CASSPWTGGSDTQYF. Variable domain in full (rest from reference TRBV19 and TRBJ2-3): DGGITQSPKYLFRKEGQNVTLSCEQNLNHDAMYWYRQDPGQGLRLIYYSQIVNDFQKGDIAEGYSVSREKKESFPLTVTSAQKNPTAFYLCASSPWTGGSDTQYFGPGTRLTVL.

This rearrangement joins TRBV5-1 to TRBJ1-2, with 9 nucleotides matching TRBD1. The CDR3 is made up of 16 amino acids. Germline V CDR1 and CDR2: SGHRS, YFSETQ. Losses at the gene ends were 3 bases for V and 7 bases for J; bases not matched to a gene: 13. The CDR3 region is CASSWDRVPQDGGYTF. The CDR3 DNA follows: TGCGCCAGCAGCTGGGACAGGGTCCCGCAAGACGGTGGCTACACCTTC.

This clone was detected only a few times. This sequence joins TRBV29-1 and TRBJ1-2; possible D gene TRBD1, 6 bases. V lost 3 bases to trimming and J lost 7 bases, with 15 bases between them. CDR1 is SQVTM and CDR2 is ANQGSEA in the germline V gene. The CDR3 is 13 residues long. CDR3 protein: CSVDGQQVGGYTF. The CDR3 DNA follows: TGCAGCGTTGACGGACAGCAAGTTGGTGGCTACACCTTC. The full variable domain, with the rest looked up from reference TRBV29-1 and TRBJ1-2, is SAVISQKPSRDICQRGTSLTIQCQVDSQVTMMFWYRQQPGQSLTLIATANQGSEATYESGFVIDKFPISRPNLTFSTLTVSNMSPEDSSIYLCSVDGQQVGGYTFGSGTRLTVV.

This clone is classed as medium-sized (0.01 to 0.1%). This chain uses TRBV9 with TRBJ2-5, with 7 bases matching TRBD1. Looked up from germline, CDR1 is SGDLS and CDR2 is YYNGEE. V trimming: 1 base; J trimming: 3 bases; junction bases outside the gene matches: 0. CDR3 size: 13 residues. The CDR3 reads CASSVQGEETQYF. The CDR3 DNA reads TGTGCCAGCAGCGTACAGGGGGAAGAGACCCAGTACTTC.

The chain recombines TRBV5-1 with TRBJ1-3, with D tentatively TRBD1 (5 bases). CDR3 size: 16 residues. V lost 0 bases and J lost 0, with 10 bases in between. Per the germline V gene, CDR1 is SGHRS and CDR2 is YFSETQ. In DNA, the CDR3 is TGCGCCAGCAGCTTGGGACAGTTGAACTCTGGAAACACCATATATTTT. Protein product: CASSLGQLNSGNTIYF. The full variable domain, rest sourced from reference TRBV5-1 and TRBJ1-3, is KAGVTQTPRYLIKTRGQQVTLSCSPISGHRSVSWYQQTPGQGLQFLFEYFSETQRNKGNFPGRFSGRQFSNSRSEMNVSTLELGDSALYLCASSLGQLNSGNTIYFGEGSWLTVV.

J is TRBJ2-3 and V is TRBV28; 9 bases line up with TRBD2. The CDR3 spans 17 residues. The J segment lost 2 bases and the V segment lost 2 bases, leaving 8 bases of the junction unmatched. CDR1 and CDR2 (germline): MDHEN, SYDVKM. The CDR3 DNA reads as TGTGCCAGCAGTTTAATTTTAGCGGGGGCTCTCACAGATACGCAGTATTTT. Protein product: CASSLILAGALTDTQYF.

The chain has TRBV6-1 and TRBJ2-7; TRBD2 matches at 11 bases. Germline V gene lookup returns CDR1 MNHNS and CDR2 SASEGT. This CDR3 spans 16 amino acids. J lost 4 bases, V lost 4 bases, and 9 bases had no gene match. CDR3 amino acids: CASSGLAGGSRYEQYF. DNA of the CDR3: TGTGCCAGCAGTGGGCTAGCGGGAGGTTCCCGGTACGAGCAGTACTTC.

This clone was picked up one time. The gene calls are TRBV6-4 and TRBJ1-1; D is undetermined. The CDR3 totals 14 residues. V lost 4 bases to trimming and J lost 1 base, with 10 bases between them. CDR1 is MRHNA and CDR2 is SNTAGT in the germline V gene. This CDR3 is CASSGRTENTEAFF. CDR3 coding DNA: TGTGCCAGCAGTGGGCGGACGGAGAACACTGAAGCTTTCTTT.